This T cell receptor (beta chain) is from a study of T cell responses to AZD1222 COVID-19 vaccine (dated by TCRdb to the early 2020s). In terms of the full investigation: AZD1222 recipients with second doses at about 4 weeks or about 12 weeks were pooled, because spike-specific TCR depth and breadth did not differ between schedules. TCR sequencing was performed for 230 to 250 trial participants, of whom around 210 were given two doses of AZD1222 and about 25 were given two doses of MenACWY control vaccine. Trial participants were enrolled by age into 18-55, 56-69 and 70-plus year subgroups, with around 150, 28 and 57 TCR-sequenced participants respectively. Summary of the overall study and its limitations: A significant rise in spike-specific TCR breadth and depth was observed after two AZD1222 doses relative to day 0 and relative to MenACWY recipients. Conclusions about previously exposed vaccinees are limited because only a handful of AZD1222 recipients were SARS-CoV-2 seropositive at baseline. Because no samples from the day 14 peak response were available, repertoires could be characterized only after the peak T cell response. The 56-69-year group was small, and its depth increase did not reach significance, likely because of low power. Participants were mostly white British, with more females than males. The authors suggested clonal diversity may have been underestimated. Reportedly, close to half of the unique spike-specific TCRs recognized epitopes lying outside the regions that are mutated in the B.1.351 and B.1.1.7 variants. CD4 TCRs associated with the vaccine covered the entire spike protein, and the dominant responses were in regions 160-218 and 743-854.

V lost 0 bases and J lost 7 bases; the stretch between them is 13 bases long. Measured from the cysteine to the phenylalanine, the CDR3 is 15 residues long. The kept DNA is CDR3 alone, 45 bases in frame from the first base. The germline V gene yields LGHNA for CDR1 and YSLEER for CDR2. Comments on this clone: Which antigen it targets is not known. The sample holds no much larger clone one base away, and base qualities are not on file.

The intended sense of this specimen's time point label: baseline before first vaccination. Vaccinee samples came from UK trials COV001 and COV002, including a single-blind randomized controlled phase 2/3 trial of AZD1222 (ChAdOx1 nCoV-19) in healthy adults. For TCRbeta chain sequencing, PBMC samples from trial participants were taken at day 0 and at day 28 after the second dose. The CDR3 regions of human TCRbeta chains were analyzed by immunosequencing. The original methods were these. TCRs in the repertoires were matched against a reference library of SARS-CoV-2-specific TCRs that had been generated with the MIRA antigen-specificity platform. Breadth was defined as the fraction of unique TCRs that were SARS-CoV-2-associated, and depth was defined as the fraction of total T cells that were SARS-CoV-2-associated. Using the MIRA data, each spike-specific TCR was assigned both to the spike region to which the TCR was reactive and to a CD4 or CD8 class. Log10-transformed breadth and depth values were compared by one-way ANOVA with Sidak's multiple comparisons tests. TCRdb stores this immuneACCESS table with in-frame sequences only. Part of the clones is absent; in the studies checked, under half of the shortfall reflects unresolved V genes, and no reason is known for the rest. That table gives V, J and clone size, and the DNA gave D and trimming. For this sample the table gives 90,000 to 120,000 clones, of which around 96% were detected only once. The ten largest clonotypes hold 2.2% of the sample.

The source of this sequence is an adult in good health. The chain employs TRBV4-3 and TRBJ1-5; the D gene is perhaps TRBD1, from 5 matching bases. Specimen: peripheral blood, collected on day 0 of AZD1222 vaccination. This receptor has the CDR3 CASSQDWAGRQPQHF. In nucleotides, the sequence is TGCGCCAGCAGCCAAGATTGGGCAGGGAGGCAGCCCCAGCATTTT.